This TCR beta chain appears in the sequencing data of a study of Graves' ophthalmopathy and Graves' hyperthyroidism. V gave up 3 bases and J gave up 5 bases; unmatched junction bases: 2. The CDR3 covers 13 residues. Germline-derived CDR1 and CDR2 are KGHSH and LQKENI. A remark on this clonotype: Its antigen is as yet unknown.

Findings and caveats of the study: Most expanded clonotypes from thyroid (those above 0.001 frequency) were also found in blood. Ophthalmopathy cases were distinguished from stable hyperthyroidism by a 13-signature model, reaching 85% to 90% sensitivity and about 80% specificity.

Every ophthalmopathy donor presented moderate-to-severe activity, CAS ≥3, NOSPECS ≥4 and duration under 3 months. A diagnosis was made from clinical symptoms together with serum thyroxine, TRAb, thyroid ultrasound and orbital computed tomography. The sequenced template was RNA, covering the TCR beta CDR3 region. Scientists carried out first-round RT-PCR using HTBI primers and then a second-round multiplex PCR. TCRdb redid the calling of the multiplex PCR reads with MiXCR, one entry per CDR3 protein. The sample shows about 370,000 distinct CDR3 sequences, approximately 16% of them seen only once. The sample was peripheral blood. The sequence derives from a woman aged 18-29 years with Graves' ophthalmopathy. This sequence joins TRBV18 and TRBJ2-7, with 9 bases matching TRBD2. CDR3 sequence reads: CASSPGLANEQYF. The CDR3 nucleotides are TGTGCCAGCTCACCGGGACTAGCAAACGAGCAGTACTTC.